This entry is about one T cell receptor beta chain. Its antigen is unknown. Repertoires were generated with immunoSEQ multiplex PCR, while TCRdb's copy carries only in-frame clones and drops some. The sample contains more than 65,000 clones, 80% to 95% of which appear only once. The data derive from a study of graft-versus-host responses after intestinal transplantation. The wider study: Each recipient received a multivisceral, liver-intestinal, or isolated intestinal graft. Each recipient received anti-thymocyte globulin induction, then tacrolimus and steroids for approximately 3 years. Study observations and caveats: The marrow of recipients harbored GvH clones, and ileum or blood showed some of them first.

The CDR3 runs to 14 residues. Germline V gene sequence: CDR1 LNHDA, CDR2 SQIVND (reference sequence). Sequenced here: unstimulated CD8+ T cells sorted from spleen or lymph node cells, sampled before transplant. J is TRBJ2-5 and V is TRBV19; 7 bases match TRBD1. The J call may be mistaken, given a closer DNA end match to TRBJ2-7. The sequence was collected from a human donor who was the organ donor for an intestinal transplant. CDR3 amino acids: CASSVNGQAYEQYF. As DNA, the CDR3 is TGTGCCAGTAGTGTCAACGGACAGGCCTACGAGCAGTACTTC.